This is a list of T cell receptor beta chains from one sample in a study of graft-versus-host responses after intestinal transplantation. The method was immunoSEQ multiplex PCR; TCRdb's version includes in-frame clones alone and lacks a portion of them. The sample has 20,000 or so clones; over 75% are singletons. This specimen consisted of PBMCs, obtained 14 days after transplant. The receptors derive from a human patient who received an intestinal transplant, so some T cells may come from the graft donor. CDR3s include the opening cysteine and the closing phenylalanine or tryptophan. The D gene is left open where the match is weak. Clone sizes are given selectively: once, few, many, or a class where the clone is expanded.

D gene: TRBD2
V gene: TRBV4-1
clone size: .
J gene: TRBJ2-3
CDR3 protein: CASSQEASGYSTDTQYF
CDR3 DNA: TGCGCCAGCAGCCAAGAAGCTAGCGGGTATAGCACAGATACGCAGTATTTT

D gene: TRBD1
V gene: TRBV7-8
clone size: .
J gene: TRBJ1-2
CDR3 protein: CASSLAYQGAGGYTF
CDR3 DNA: TGTGCCAGCAGCTTAGCGTATCAGGGGGCTGGAGGCTACACCTTC

D gene: .
V gene: TRBV27
clone size: .
J gene: TRBJ1-6
CDR3 protein: CASSPARSPLHF
CDR3 DNA: TGTGCCAGCAGTCCCGCCCGTTCACCCCTCCACTTT

D gene: .
V gene: TRBV5-1
clone size: few
J gene: TRBJ1-3
CDR3 protein: CASSRTSRGPSGNTIYF
CDR3 DNA: TGCGCCAGCAGCCGGACGAGTCGAGGACCCTCTGGAAACACCATATATTTT

D gene: .
V gene: TRBV4-1
clone size: .
J gene: TRBJ1-4
CDR3 protein: CASKGDYNEKLFF
CDR3 DNA: TGCGCCAGCAAAGGGGATTATAATGAAAAACTGTTTTTT

D gene: TRBD1
V gene: TRBV5-1
clone size: .
J gene: TRBJ1-4
CDR3 protein: CASSDLQGANEKLFF
CDR3 DNA: TGCGCCAGCAGCGACCTACAGGGGGCTAATGAAAAACTGTTTTTT

D gene: .
V gene: TRBV5-1
clone size: .
J gene: TRBJ2-2
CDR3 protein: CASSLQKAPGELFF
CDR3 DNA: TGCGCCAGCAGCTTGCAGAAAGCCCCCGGGGAGCTGTTTTTT

D gene: .
V gene: TRBV30
clone size: .
J gene: TRBJ2-7
CDR3 protein: CAWSAQSYEQYF
CDR3 DNA: TGTGCCTGGAGTGCCCAGTCTTACGAGCAGTACTTC

D gene: TRBD2
V gene: TRBV27
clone size: .
J gene: TRBJ2-2
CDR3 protein: CASEREWNTGELFF
CDR3 DNA: TGTGCCAGCGAGCGGGAGTGGAACACCGGGGAGCTGTTTTTT

D gene: .
V gene: TRBV9
clone size: .
J gene: TRBJ1-6
CDR3 protein: CASSVGDQDSPLHF
CDR3 DNA: TGTGCCAGCAGCGTAGGGGACCAGGATTCACCCCTCCACTTT

D gene: TRBD2
V gene: TRBV5-1
clone size: few
J gene: TRBJ2-1
CDR3 protein: CASSLAGGVNEQFF
CDR3 DNA: TGCGCCAGCAGCTTGGCGGGGGGTGTCAATGAGCAGTTCTTC

D gene: TRBD1
V gene: TRBV4-1
clone size: .
J gene: TRBJ2-7
CDR3 protein: CASSRRQGVSYEQYF
CDR3 DNA: TGCGCCAGCAGCCGGCGGCAGGGGGTTTCCTACGAGCAGTACTTC

D gene: .
V gene: TRBV11-3
clone size: .
J gene: TRBJ2-3
CDR3 protein: CASSLDHGSTDTQYF
CDR3 DNA: TGTGCCAGCAGCTTAGATCACGGTAGCACGGATACGCAGTATTTT

D gene: .
V gene: TRBV4-1
clone size: .
J gene: TRBJ2-5
CDR3 protein: CASSQLLAPVKYF
CDR3 DNA: TGCGCCAGCAGCCAACTACTAGCCCCGGTTAAGTACTTC

D gene: .
V gene: TRBV7-9
clone size: once
J gene: TRBJ2-5
CDR3 protein: CASTRSGAEETQYF
CDR3 DNA: TGTGCCAGCACCAGGTCGGGGGCGGAAGAGACCCAGTACTTC

D gene: .
V gene: TRBV23-1
clone size: .
J gene: TRBJ2-7
CDR3 protein: CAGHYEQYF
CDR3 DNA: TGCGCCGGCCACTACGAGCAGTACTTC

D gene: TRBD1
V gene: TRBV23-1
clone size: .
J gene: TRBJ2-1
CDR3 protein: CASSRGQGALDEQFF
CDR3 DNA: TGCGCCAGCAGTCGGGGACAGGGGGCGTTAGACGAGCAGTTCTTC

D gene: .
V gene: TRBV11-3
clone size: .
J gene: TRBJ2-3
CDR3 protein: CASSLPDTQYF
CDR3 DNA: TGTGCCAGCAGCTTACCAGATACGCAGTATTTT

D gene: .
V gene: TRBV6-5
clone size: .
J gene: TRBJ2-1
CDR3 protein: CASRAVDYSYNEQFF
CDR3 DNA: TGTGCCAGCAGGGCAGTGGACTACTCCTACAATGAGCAGTTCTTC

D gene: .
V gene: TRBV5-1
clone size: .
J gene: TRBJ1-4
CDR3 protein: CASSLNAGTGGVEKLFF
CDR3 DNA: TGCGCCAGCAGCTTAAACGCCGGGACCGGGGGAGTTGAAAAACTGTTTTTT

D gene: TRBD1
V gene: TRBV2
clone size: once
J gene: TRBJ2-4
CDR3 protein: CAIRDRGNIQYF
CDR3 DNA: TGTGCCATCCGGGACAGGGGAAACATTCAGTACTTC

D gene: .
V gene: TRBV4-1
clone size: .
J gene: TRBJ1-4
CDR3 protein: CASSQRAGVSTNEKLFF
CDR3 DNA: TGCGCCAGCAGCCAAAGGGCTGGGGTTTCAACTAATGAAAAACTGTTTTTT

D gene: TRBD2
V gene: TRBV28
clone size: .
J gene: TRBJ2-3
CDR3 protein: CASTFAGGPADTQYF
CDR3 DNA: TGTGCCAGCACCTTTGCGGGAGGGCCCGCAGATACGCAGTATTTT

D gene: .
V gene: TRBV4-1
clone size: .
J gene: TRBJ1-6
CDR3 protein: CASSYRDNNSPLHF
CDR3 DNA: TGCGCCAGCAGCTACAGGGATAATAATTCACCCCTCCACTTT

D gene: .
V gene: TRBV5-1
clone size: .
J gene: TRBJ2-7
CDR3 protein: CASSPDSTEQYF
CDR3 DNA: TGCGCCAGCAGCCCTGACAGCACCGAGCAGTACTTC

D gene: .
V gene: TRBV19
clone size: .
J gene: TRBJ2-5
CDR3 protein: CASSIDPPPQETQYF
CDR3 DNA: TGTGCCAGTAGTATAGATCCGCCCCCACAAGAGACCCAGTACTTC

D gene: TRBD1
V gene: TRBV13
clone size: .
J gene: TRBJ2-7
CDR3 protein: CASSFSPGQGPYEQYF
CDR3 DNA: TGTGCCAGCAGCTTCTCACCGGGACAGGGACCCTACGAGCAGTACTTC

D gene: TRBD2
V gene: TRBV7-3
clone size: .
J gene: TRBJ2-7
CDR3 protein: CASSFAAGEYYEQYF
CDR3 DNA: TGTGCCAGCAGCTTCGCAGCGGGGGAATACTACGAGCAGTACTTC

D gene: TRBD2
V gene: TRBV7-9
clone size: .
J gene: TRBJ2-3
CDR3 protein: CASSPLAASTDTQYF
CDR3 DNA: TGTGCCAGCAGTCCTCTAGCGGCTAGCACAGATACGCAGTATTTT

D gene: .
V gene: TRBV11-1
clone size: .
J gene: TRBJ1-3
CDR3 protein: CASSGGPGNTIYF
CDR3 DNA: TGTGCCAGCAGTGGGGGTCCTGGAAACACCATATATTTT